This TCR beta chain was documented in a study of response to subunit inactivated influenza vaccine. MiXCR was run by TCRdb on the RT-PCR reads, yielding one entry per CDR3 protein. The table has around 200,000 distinct CDR3 sequences, roughly 12% seen once. Trimming took off 5 bases at V and 2 bases at J, with 10 bases between the two ends. CDR3 length: 13 residues. Looked up from germline, CDR1 is SEHNR and CDR2 is FQNEAQ (reference sequence). In this sample, this clonotype turned up many times. These data also formed part of another study, on T cells expressing NK-cell markers. That paper notes: As the method of synthesis, 5'RACE template switching with UMIs yielded TCR beta cDNA. Obtained from sorted CD3+CD56+NKG2C+, CD3+CD56+NKG2C- and CD3+CD56-NKG2C+ T cells were the TCR beta repertoires. For a few donors, these clonotypes were likewise the leading ones in the CD3+CD56-NKG2C+ fraction.

The chain carries TRBV7-9 and TRBJ2-7, with D tentatively TRBD1 (6 bases). The receptor was isolated from a man aged 50-60 years who received an inactivated influenza vaccine. The specimen was CD8+ T cells sorted from PBMCs, collected 11 to 12 days after vaccination. The CDR3, as DNA: TGTGCCAGCAGCCGACAGGATGCCTACGAGCAGTACTTC. Translation: CASSRQDAYEQYF.